Listed below are T cell receptor beta chains from one sample, sequenced in a study of T cells in Graves' hyperthyroidism and ophthalmopathy. TCRdb reanalysed the multiplex PCR reads using MiXCR and keeps one entry per CDR3 protein. The sample lists around 300,000 distinct CDR3 sequences, roughly 15% occurring once. The sequencing input was blood. The receptors originated from a woman between 45 and 65 years old with Graves' hyperthyroidism that later progressed to Graves' ophthalmopathy. CDR3s include the opening cysteine and the closing phenylalanine or tryptophan. Each record gives: V gene, J gene, clone size, D gene, CDR3 DNA, CDR3 protein. D genes are given only for firm matches. Rows give clone size only sometimes, using once, few, many, or a class for an expanded clone.

TRBV20-1	TRBJ2-5	many	TRBD2	TGCAGTGCTAGAGATTTGCGGGGGGAGTACTTC	CSARDLRGEYF
TRBV6-2/TRBV6-3	TRBJ1-5	many	.	TGTGCCAGCAGTACCCGCCTTGGCAGCTATCAGCCCCAGCATTTT	CASSTRLGSYQPQHF
TRBV4-2	TRBJ2-5	.	TRBD2	TGTGCCAGCAGCCAAATCCTAGCGGGGAGCGGGGTCCAAGAGACCCAGTACTTC	CASSQILAGSGVQETQYF
TRBV11-2	TRBJ1-6	many	.	TGTGCCAGCAGCTTACAGTCGGCAAGGCAACTAGCCCTCCACTTT	CASSLQSARQLALHF
TRBV19	TRBJ2-1	few	.	TGTGCCAGTAGTATCATCTCCTACAATGAGCAGTTCTTC	CASSIISYNEQFF
TRBV13	TRBJ2-7	.	TRBD2	TGTGCCAGCAGCCCCCGGGTAGCGGGAGTACGGAACGAGCAGTACTTC	CASSPRVAGVRNEQYF
TRBV6-1	TRBJ1-4	.	.	TGTGCCAGCAGTTATGTTGGGCAGGGCGGAAAACTGTTTTTT	CASSYVGQGGKLFF
TRBV6-1	TRBJ1-2	few	.	TGTGCCAGCAGTTCCGGGCCGTTACATGGCTACACCTTC	CASSSGPLHGYTF
TRBV28	TRBJ2-5	many	.	TGTGCCAGCACCTCCACGTCGGATGCCCAAGAGACCCAGTACTTC	CASTSTSDAQETQYF
TRBV5-6	TRBJ2-7	many	.	TGTGCCAGCAGCCCGGATAAGAAGCACGAGCAGTACTTC	CASSPDKKHEQYF
TRBV25-1	TRBJ2-1	once	.	TGTGCCAGCAGTAATAGAAAAGGGGGGACTATAGACAATGAGCAGTTCTTC	CASSNRKGGTIDNEQFF
TRBV20-1	TRBJ1-6	few	.	TGCAGTGCTACTGGAAGGACGATGGATTCACCCCTCCACTTT	CSATGRTMDSPLHF
TRBV10-2	TRBJ1-1	.	TRBD1	TGCGCCAGCAGCCTCATCGGACAGGCCGGCACTGAAGCTTTCTTT	CASSLIGQAGTEAFF
TRBV29-1	TRBJ2-7	many	TRBD2	TGCAGCGTTGAATTGGTAGCGGGAGGTTACGAGCAGTACTTC	CSVELVAGGYEQYF
TRBV10-3	TRBJ2-7	many	.	TGTGCCATCAGTGAAATAGTGGGAAGGGTCTACGAGCAGTACTTC	CAISEIVGRVYEQYF
TRBV5-1	TRBJ2-7	.	.	TGCGCCAGCAGCTTCAGAGATTACGAGCAGTACTTC	CASSFRDYEQYF
TRBV28	TRBJ2-7	many	.	TGTGCCAGCAGATCTAGCGTGAGGAGCACCTACGAGCAGTACTTC	CASRSSVRSTYEQYF
TRBV6-5	TRBJ2-1	.	TRBD2	TGTGCCAGCAGTTACGACCGGCCACCCAGCGGGAGTCTCTACAATGAGCAGTTCTTC	CASSYDRPPSGSLYNEQFF
TRBV20-1	TRBJ2-1	many	.	TGCAGTGCTAGAGAGAGCGGTTTCTCCTACAATGAGCAGTTCTTC	CSARESGFSYNEQFF
TRBV5-1	TRBJ2-1	many	TRBD2	TGCGCCAGCAGCTTGCCTAGCGGGGTATCCTACAATGAGCAGTTCTTC	CASSLPSGVSYNEQFF
TRBV25-1	TRBJ2-5	many	.	TGTGCCAGCAGTGATTGGCAGCAAGAGACCCAGTACTTC	CASSDWQQETQYF
TRBV24-1	TRBJ2-5	many	TRBD2	TGTGCCACCAGTGCCAGACCGTTACTAGCGGGAAATCTCCCTCAAGAGACCCAGTACTTC	CATSARPLLAGNLPQETQYF
TRBV28	TRBJ2-2	.	TRBD2	TGTGCCAGCAGCTCGACTAGCGGGAGGGCCTCCGGGGAGCTGCTTTTT	CASSSTSGRASGELLF
TRBV7-3	TRBJ2-5	many	.	TGTGCCAGCAGCTTAAGCCCTAGCCGGGAGACCCAGTACTTC	CASSLSPSRETQYF
TRBV20-1	TRBJ1-2	.	TRBD1	TGCAGTGCTAGAGCAGGTTCAGGGGGCGGGAGCTATGGCTACACCTTC	CSARAGSGGGSYGYTF
TRBV5-1	TRBJ2-3	many	.	TGCGCCAGCAGCTTGGCGGCTAGCACAGATACGCAGTATTTT	CASSLAASTDTQYF
TRBV28	TRBJ1-5	many	.	TGTGCCAGCAGTTGGGTACAGCTGAATCAGCCCCAGCATTTT	CASSWVQLNQPQHF
TRBV20-1	TRBJ2-3	many	TRBD2	TGCAGTACCGGGACAGAGTTAGCGGGAGGAGGCACAGATACGCAGTATTTT	CSTGTELAGGGTDTQYF
TRBV11-2	TRBJ2-1	many	.	TGTGCCAGCAGCATTGGACAGCATTACAATGAGCAGTTCTTC	CASSIGQHYNEQFF
TRBV2	TRBJ1-1	.	TRBD1	TGTGCCAGCCACCGGGCAGGCCGGGACAGGGGTCCTTCATGGGACACTGAAGCTTTCTTT	CASHRAGRDRGPSWDTEAFF
TRBV12-3/TRBV12-4	TRBJ1-5	many	.	TGTGCCAGCACCCTTGGAATAGTAGACCAGCCCCAGCATTTT	CASTLGIVDQPQHF
TRBV7-3	TRBJ2-3	many	TRBD2	TGTGCCAGCAGTTTTGGGACTAGCGGGACTAGCACAGATACGCAGTATTTT	CASSFGTSGTSTDTQYF
TRBV18	TRBJ1-2	.	TRBD1	TGTGCCAGCTCACTGCCGGGACAGCGGGGGTATGGCTACACCTTC	CASSLPGQRGYGYTF
TRBV27	TRBJ2-2	.	.	TGTGCCAGCAGTCTCCTCGGCCCCGCGAACACCGGGGAGCTGTTTTTT	CASSLLGPANTGELFF
TRBV18	TRBJ1-4	many	TRBD1	TGTGCCAGCTCACCACCGAGGGGGCTCACGGAAAAACTGTTTTTT	CASSPPRGLTEKLFF
TRBV27	TRBJ1-5	many	.	TGTGCCAGCAGTTTAGACAGGAGACCGAATCAGCCCCAGCATTTT	CASSLDRRPNQPQHF
TRBV12-3/TRBV12-4	TRBJ2-7	many	.	TGTGCCAGCAGTTTTCAGGGGCCCTCCTACGAGCAGTACTTC	CASSFQGPSYEQYF
TRBV19	TRBJ2-7	few	.	TGTGCCAGTAGTAAATTGAGGGTCCACGAGCAGTACTTC	CASSKLRVHEQYF
TRBV28	TRBJ2-1	many	TRBD2	TGTGCCAGCAGTTTCTGGACTAGCGCGTCCTACAATGAGCAGTTCTTC	CASSFWTSASYNEQFF
TRBV18	TRBJ1-1	.	TRBD1	TGTGCCAGCTCGTCGACAGGGTGGGGTGAAGCTTTCTTT	CASSSTGWGEAFF
TRBV6-1	TRBJ1-2	once	.	TGTGCCAGCACCGGATCTCCTAACTATGGCTACACCTTC	CASTGSPNYGYTF
TRBV18	TRBJ1-2	many	TRBD1	TGTGCCAGCTCACCCCAACTTACAGGGGGCGGAAGTGGCTACACCTTC	CASSPQLTGGGSGYTF
TRBV12-3/TRBV12-4	TRBJ2-7	many	TRBD1	TGTGCCAGCAGTTTACATGGGACAGCCTTATACGAGCAGTACTTC	CASSLHGTALYEQYF
TRBV12-3/TRBV12-4	TRBJ2-7	many	.	TGTGCCAGCAGTTTAGTGAAGCGGGTCAGCTACGAGCAGTACTTC	CASSLVKRVSYEQYF
TRBV6-1	TRBJ1-1	.	.	TGTGCCAGCAGTCGGAGGGAGGAGGTGTGGGAAGCTTTCTTT	CASSRREEVWEAFF
TRBV7-2	TRBJ2-7	many	.	TGTGCCAGCAGCTCCCCCCGCGGGATTAAGTACGAGCAGTACTTC	CASSSPRGIKYEQYF
TRBV27	TRBJ2-5	.	TRBD1	TGTGCCAGCAGCGTAGCCTGGGGGACAGGGAGACAAGAGACCCAGTACTTC	CASSVAWGTGRQETQYF
TRBV10-3	TRBJ2-3	many	.	TGTGCCATCAGTGAGACGGACACAGATACGCAGTATTTT	CAISETDTDTQYF
TRBV19	TRBJ1-6	.	.	TGTGCCAGTAGTCCCCAGTCGCGGATTTCACCCCTCCACTTT	CASSPQSRISPLHF
TRBV11-3	TRBJ2-2	.	.	TGTGCCAGCAGCTTAGCCCCCCTCGGGGAGCTGTTTTTT	CASSLAPLGELFF
TRBV11-2	TRBJ2-7	many	.	TGTGCCAGCAGCGTAGAGCCCGCCGTTCGGGAGCAGTACTTC	CASSVEPAVREQYF
TRBV5-1	TRBJ2-2	many	.	TGCGCCAGCAGCTCCGGGACCGCGGGCGGGGAGCTGTTTTTT	CASSSGTAGGELFF
TRBV20-1	TRBJ1-2	few	.	TGCAGTGCTAGAAACAGAGCTAACTATGGCTACACCTTC	CSARNRANYGYTF
TRBV7-6	TRBJ2-7	many	.	TGTGCCAGCAGCTTAGTCTTGGGTAGGAGGCAGTACTTC	CASSLVLGRRQYF
TRBV3-1	TRBJ2-2	few	.	TGTGCCAGCAGCCAAGATAAGGCAGGGTTCACCGGGGAGCTGTTTTTT	CASSQDKAGFTGELFF
TRBV20-1	TRBJ1-2	.	.	TGCAGTGCTACCTCCGGGGGGCAGGATGGCTACACCTTC	CSATSGGQDGYTF
TRBV5-1	TRBJ2-7	many	.	TGCGCCAGCAGCTTGGCGGCCAGCTCCTACGAGCAGTACTTC	CASSLAASSYEQYF